This TCR beta chain appears in the sequencing data of a study of T cell repertoires in ileal Crohn's disease. The overall study: Biopsies of the neoterminal ileum at postoperative colonoscopy form M6 samples.

Time point given: neoterminal ileum biopsy at postoperative endoscopy, about 6 months after surgery. This clone came up a few times. Method: immunoSEQ multiplex PCR; TCRdb's copy keeps in-frame clones and lacks some. The table has roughly 5,300 clones, roughly 80% seen once. Trimming cost V 4 bases and J 4 bases; bases outside gene matches: 5. The CDR3 runs 15 residues. The V gene's germline CDR1 is SGHRS and CDR2 YFSETQ. This chain connects TRBV5-1 to TRBJ2-1; TRBD1 matches at 10 bases. What was sequenced was ileal tissue. The receptor was derived from an adult with Crohn's disease. In DNA form, the CDR3 reads TGCGCCAGCAGCCGGACAGGGGGAGCTTACAATGAGCAGTTCTTC. Residues: CASSRTGGAYNEQFF.